These 13 T cell receptor beta chains originate from one sample sequenced in a study of blood T cell repertoires in COVID-19. TCRdb keeps only in-frame clones here, not all; method: immunoSEQ multiplex PCR. Counted here are over 200,000 clones, 84% occurring once; the ten biggest clones make up approximately 4%. Source material: peripheral blood. The receptors derive from a man aged 50 or older with active or convalescent COVID-19.

The chain carries TRBV18 and TRBJ2-7, with TRBD2 matching 11 bases. The CDR3 has 17 residues. Losses at the gene ends were 4 bases for V and 0 bases for J; bases not matched to a gene: 8. CDR1 is KGHSH, CDR2 LQKENI, per germline. CDR3 in DNA: TGTGCCAGCTCACTACTGGGACTAGCGGCTAGCTCCTACGAGCAGTACTTC. It specifies CASSLLGLAASSYEQYF.

J is TRBJ2-7 and V is TRBV9; 7 positions match TRBD1. The CDR3 length is 13 residues. The germline V gene encodes CDR1 SGDLS and CDR2 YYNGEE. V shed 5 bases, J shed 3 bases, and the junction held 5 bases outside the gene matches. The CDR3 nucleotides read TGTGCCAGCAGTACAGGGGATGACTACGAGCAGTACTTC. It codes for CASSTGDDYEQYF.

This clone was detected once. This sequence joins TRBV11-2 and TRBJ1-6; D is unclear. Germline-derived CDR1 and CDR2 are SGHAT and FQNNGV. The CDR3 contains 16 residues. The V gene lost 0 bases and the J gene lost 4 bases, with 10 bases spanning the gap. The CDR3 region has the DNA TGTGCCAGCAGCTTAGAGGGGAGGTTTTATAATTCACCCCTCCACTTT. Translated: CASSLEGRFYNSPLHF.

At least ten counts were recorded for this clone. The DNA of the CDR3 is TGTGCCAGCAGCCGCGATTGGGAGGTGGCTGAAGCTTTCTTT. Translating it yields CASSRDWEVAEAFF. The V call is TRBV7-9, the J call TRBJ1-1; D ambiguous. The V and J ends lost 5 bases and 6 bases respectively, with 16 bases between them. The CDR3 length is 14 residues. The germline CDR1 and CDR2 sequences are SEHNR and FQNEAQ (reference sequence).

The J gene is TRBJ1-5, the V gene TRBV19; a possible D gene is TRBD1 (5 bases). Germline V gives CDR1 LNHDA, CDR2 SQIVND (reference sequence). CDR3 length: 13 residues. The V end was cut by 4 bases, the J end by 5 bases, with 9 bases between. The CDR3 DNA follows: TGTGCCAGTAGTAGTTCAGGGTATCAGCCCCAGCATTTT. The encoded protein is CASSSSGYQPQHF.

The chain combines TRBV5-1 with TRBJ2-7; possibly TRBD2 for D (5 bases). Germline V gene data show CDR1 as SGHRS and CDR2 as YFSETQ. Trimming left V 1 base short and J 9 bases short, with 14 bases between. The CDR3 consists of 13 residues. CDR3 DNA sequence: TGCGCCAGCAGCTTGTCCGGGGAAAAAGGGCAGTACTTC. The encoded protein is CASSLSGEKGQYF.

The chain employs TRBV29-1 and TRBJ1-1; a weak D match, TRBD1 (5 bases). The V gene lost 5 bases and the J gene lost 1 base, with 11 bases spanning the gap. There are 13 residues in the CDR3. Germline V lookup: CDR1 SQVTM, CDR2 ANQGSEA. CDR3 DNA sequence: TGCAGCGTTCAAAGGGGAAGGAACACTGAAGCTTTCTTT. It specifies CSVQRGRNTEAFF.

Only one count was recorded for this clone. V and J are TRBV30 and TRBJ1-1; D gene unclear. V lost 1 base to trimming and J lost 0 bases, with 6 bases between them. The germline V gene encodes CDR1 GTSNPN and CDR2 SVGIG (reference sequence). The CDR3 loop spans 13 amino acids. The CDR3 protein is CAWSAHMNTEAFF. In DNA, the CDR3 is TGTGCCTGGAGTGCACACATGAACACTGAAGCTTTCTTT.

This clone was detected once. Mismatch with germline at one junction end may stem from a read error. The rearrangement joins TRBV30 to TRBJ2-3, with 8 bases fitting TRBD1. The germline V gene encodes CDR1 GTSNPN and CDR2 SVGIG (reference sequence). This CDR3 comprises 13 residues. DNA of the CDR3: TGTGCCTGGAGCACCTCCGGGACAGGTACGCAGTATTTT. Translating it yields CAWSTSGTGTQYF.

This clone was seen a few times. The chain is built from TRBV6-6 and TRBJ1-3, with D uncertain. Trimming pared 0 bases from V and 1 base from J, leaving 7 bases between. This CDR3 contains 15 residues. The germline V gene encodes CDR1 MNHNY and CDR2 SVGAGI (reference sequence). The CDR3 is CASSYSKSSGNTIYF. The DNA for the CDR3 is TGTGCCAGCAGTTACTCGAAGAGTTCTGGAAACACCATATATTTT.

V usage is TRBV7-8 and J usage is TRBJ2-7; 7 nucleotides agree with TRBD1. CDR3 length: 18 amino acids. The ends lost 0 bases at V and 4 bases at J; junction bases unmatched: 15. Germline V lookup: CDR1 SGHVS, CDR2 FQNEAQ. For the CDR3, the DNA is TGTGCCAGCAGCTTAGCGCAGTCTTCAGGGGGTATTGTTTACGAGCAGTACTTC. Encoded protein: CASSLAQSSGGIVYEQYF.

J is TRBJ2-7 and V is TRBV2, with 8 bases aligning to TRBD1. The CDR3 consists of 16 residues. V lost 3 bases to trimming and J lost 2 bases; unmatched junction nucleotides: 9. Germline lookup yields CDR1 SNHLY and CDR2 FYNNEI. This CDR3 reads CASSENGGTGTYEQYF. In DNA, the CDR3 is TGTGCCAGCAGTGAGAATGGTGGGACAGGCACCTACGAGCAGTACTTC.

The rearrangement uses TRBV5-6 and TRBJ2-2; TRBD1 is a possible D gene (6 bases). The CDR3 has 17 amino acids. Trimming left V 6 bases short and J 4 bases short, with 22 bases between. Germline CDR1 SGHDT, CDR2 YYEEEE. CDR3 in amino acids: CASTPWGQAFPTGELFF. The CDR3 DNA reads TGTGCCAGCACTCCCTGGGGGCAGGCATTCCCCACCGGGGAGCTGTTTTTT.